This is a list of T cell receptor beta chains from one sample in a study of beta chain features in type 1 diabetes. Here immunoSEQ multiplex PCR was the method, and the copy in TCRdb shows in-frame clones only, minus some. The table has about 150,000 clones, over 9% seen once. The sequenced material came from central memory CD4+ T cells from blood. Receptors originate from a man aged 30-40 years with type 1 diabetes. Both conserved end residues are part of each CDR3. The D gene is left open where the match is weak. Rows may omit the clone size; those that give it use once, few, many or a size class.

V gene: TRBV28; J gene: TRBJ2-7; clone size: NA; D gene: TRBD2; CDR3 length: 15; CDR3 protein: CASSPTSGGWREQYF; CDR3 DNA: TGTGCCAGCAGCCCAACTAGCGGAGGCTGGCGCGAGCAGTACTTC
V gene: TRBV6-1; J gene: TRBJ2-1; clone size: NA; D gene: NA; CDR3 length: 14; CDR3 protein: CASSRLVSYNEQFF; CDR3 DNA: TGTGCCAGCAGTCGACTAGTCTCCTACAATGAGCAGTTCTTC
V gene: TRBV28; J gene: TRBJ2-1; clone size: NA; D gene: NA; CDR3 length: 12; CDR3 protein: CASSSGADEQFF; CDR3 DNA: TGTGCCAGCAGTTCAGGGGCAGATGAGCAGTTCTTC
V gene: TRBV7-9; J gene: TRBJ1-4; clone size: NA; D gene: TRBD1; CDR3 length: 14; CDR3 protein: CASSFGTGGEKLFF; CDR3 DNA: TGTGCCAGCAGCTTCGGGACAGGGGGTGAAAAACTGTTTTTT
V gene: TRBV19; J gene: TRBJ1-2; clone size: NA; D gene: TRBD1; CDR3 length: 15; CDR3 protein: CASTQGQGPPYGYTF; CDR3 DNA: TGTGCCAGTACCCAAGGACAGGGGCCTCCTTATGGCTACACCTTC
V gene: TRBV5-6; J gene: TRBJ1-2; clone size: few; D gene: NA; CDR3 length: 15; CDR3 protein: CASHWSPTENYGYTF; CDR3 DNA: TGTGCCAGCCATTGGTCCCCGACGGAGAACTATGGCTACACCTTC
V gene: TRBV5-1; J gene: TRBJ2-5; clone size: NA; D gene: NA; CDR3 length: 14; CDR3 protein: CASSREGIQETQYF; CDR3 DNA: TGCGCCAGCAGCCGTGAGGGTATCCAAGAGACCCAGTACTTC
V gene: TRBV9; J gene: TRBJ1-2; clone size: few; D gene: NA; CDR3 length: 14; CDR3 protein: CASSELGQSYGYTF; CDR3 DNA: TGTGCCAGCAGCGAATTAGGACAGTCCTATGGCTACACCTTC
V gene: TRBV4-3; J gene: TRBJ2-3; clone size: NA; D gene: NA; CDR3 length: 15; CDR3 protein: CASSQDLSNRVGQYF; CDR3 DNA: TGCGCCAGCAGCCAAGATCTAAGCAACAGGGTCGGGCAGTATTTT
V gene: TRBV5-4; J gene: TRBJ2-2; clone size: few; D gene: TRBD2; CDR3 length: 18; CDR3 protein: CASSLNTGGTSVTGELFF; CDR3 DNA: TGTGCCAGCAGCTTGAACACAGGGGGGACTAGCGTCACCGGGGAGCTGTTTTTT
V gene: TRBV29-1; J gene: TRBJ2-1; clone size: NA; D gene: TRBD1; CDR3 length: 17; CDR3 protein: CSVEDLLRGGWSNEQFF; CDR3 DNA: TGCAGCGTTGAAGATCTTCTTCGAGGGGGCTGGTCCAATGAGCAGTTCTTC
V gene: TRBV7-9; J gene: TRBJ2-7; clone size: few; D gene: TRBD2; CDR3 length: 14; CDR3 protein: CASSLAGGGDEQYF; CDR3 DNA: TGTGCCAGCAGCCTAGCGGGAGGAGGGGACGAGCAGTACTTC
V gene: TRBV5-4; J gene: TRBJ2-1; clone size: NA; D gene: NA; CDR3 length: 16; CDR3 protein: CASSLGGGQGGHEQFF; CDR3 DNA: TGTGCCAGCAGCCTCGGGGGGGGACAGGGTGGGCATGAGCAGTTCTTC
V gene: TRBV28; J gene: TRBJ1-1; clone size: NA; D gene: TRBD1; CDR3 length: 14; CDR3 protein: CASRGTGELLPAFF; CDR3 DNA: TGTGCCAGCAGGGGGACAGGGGAGCTCCTCCCAGCTTTCTTT
V gene: TRBV28; J gene: TRBJ1-2; clone size: NA; D gene: NA; CDR3 length: 14; CDR3 protein: CASSSTGLGYGYTF; CDR3 DNA: TGTGCCAGCAGTTCCACAGGGCTGGGCTATGGCTACACCTTC
V gene: TRBV28; J gene: TRBJ2-7; clone size: few; D gene: NA; CDR3 length: 16; CDR3 protein: CASRPTDRSYSYEQYF; CDR3 DNA: TGTGCCAGCAGACCCACGGACAGATCATACTCCTACGAGCAGTACTTC
V gene: TRBV28; J gene: TRBJ1-5; clone size: NA; D gene: NA; CDR3 length: 14; CDR3 protein: CASSLYSYNQPQHF; CDR3 DNA: TGTGCCAGCAGTTTGTACAGCTACAATCAGCCCCAGCATTTT
V gene: TRBV15; J gene: TRBJ2-2; clone size: NA; D gene: TRBD1; CDR3 length: 16; CDR3 protein: CATSRGQGGNTGELFF; CDR3 DNA: TGTGCCACCAGCAGGGGACAGGGGGGGAACACCGGGGAGCTGTTTTTT
V gene: TRBV7-9; J gene: TRBJ1-2; clone size: NA; D gene: NA; CDR3 length: 16; CDR3 protein: CASSLRQIRENYGYTF; CDR3 DNA: TGTGCCAGCAGCCTCCGACAGATTAGGGAAAACTATGGCTACACCTTC
V gene: TRBV7-2; J gene: TRBJ1-2; clone size: few; D gene: NA; CDR3 length: 13; CDR3 protein: CASSPQENYGYTF; CDR3 DNA: TGTGCCAGCAGCCCACAGGAGAACTATGGCTACACCTTC
V gene: TRBV19; J gene: TRBJ1-1; clone size: NA; D gene: TRBD1; CDR3 length: 14; CDR3 protein: CASSMTGPNTEAFF; CDR3 DNA: TGTGCCAGTAGTATGACAGGGCCGAACACTGAAGCTTTCTTT
V gene: TRBV10-3; J gene: TRBJ2-3; clone size: few; D gene: TRBD2; CDR3 length: 12; CDR3 protein: CAGGGDTDTQYF; CDR3 DNA: TGTGCCGGCGGGGGAGACACAGATACGCAGTATTTT
V gene: TRBV6-5; J gene: TRBJ2-7; clone size: NA; D gene: NA; CDR3 length: 13; CDR3 protein: CASTEAATYEQYF; CDR3 DNA: TGTGCCAGCACTGAGGCGGCGACCTACGAGCAGTACTTC
V gene: TRBV29-1; J gene: TRBJ2-3; clone size: few; D gene: NA; CDR3 length: 14; CDR3 protein: CSVDSGVGTDTQYF; CDR3 DNA: TGCAGCGTTGATTCAGGGGTGGGAACAGATACGCAGTATTTT
V gene: TRBV6-1; J gene: TRBJ2-5; clone size: NA; D gene: TRBD2; CDR3 length: 12; CDR3 protein: CATSGSRETQYF; CDR3 DNA: TGTGCCACTAGCGGGAGTCGGGAGACCCAGTACTTC
V gene: TRBV5-1; J gene: TRBJ1-1; clone size: few; D gene: TRBD1; CDR3 length: 15; CDR3 protein: CASSTDRGSLGEAFF; CDR3 DNA: TGCGCCAGCAGCACGGACAGGGGGTCTCTCGGTGAAGCTTTCTTT
V gene: TRBV6-5; J gene: TRBJ1-1; clone size: few; D gene: NA; CDR3 length: 13; CDR3 protein: CASKSGPPAEAFF; CDR3 DNA: TGTGCCAGCAAGTCAGGCCCGCCGGCTGAAGCTTTCTTT
V gene: TRBV28; J gene: TRBJ1-5; clone size: NA; D gene: TRBD1; CDR3 length: 16; CDR3 protein: CASNGPGQGSYQPQHF; CDR3 DNA: TGTGCCAGCAATGGGCCGGGACAGGGGAGTTATCAGCCCCAGCATTTT
V gene: TRBV5-4; J gene: TRBJ2-3; clone size: few; D gene: TRBD2; CDR3 length: 16; CDR3 protein: CASSPGTSGSVDTQYF; CDR3 DNA: TGTGCCAGCAGCCCCGGGACTAGCGGGAGTGTAGATACGCAGTATTTT
V gene: TRBV19; J gene: TRBJ1-1; clone size: few; D gene: NA; CDR3 length: 14; CDR3 protein: CASTQTGYWAEAFF; CDR3 DNA: TGTGCCAGTACCCAGACAGGCTATTGGGCTGAAGCTTTCTTT
V gene: TRBV30; J gene: TRBJ2-7; clone size: NA; D gene: TRBD1; CDR3 length: 11; CDR3 protein: CAWDRVGEQYF; CDR3 DNA: TGTGCCTGGGACAGGGTGGGCGAGCAGTACTTC
V gene: TRBV7-3; J gene: TRBJ2-5; clone size: NA; D gene: NA; CDR3 length: 13; CDR3 protein: CASSLGGQETQYF; CDR3 DNA: TGTGCCAGCAGCTTAGGAGGGCAAGAGACCCAGTACTTC
V gene: TRBV15; J gene: TRBJ1-2; clone size: NA; D gene: NA; CDR3 length: 17; CDR3 protein: CATSTRGAERYNYGYTF; CDR3 DNA: TGTGCCACCAGCACTCGTGGGGCAGAGCGATATAACTATGGCTACACCTTC
V gene: TRBV5-1; J gene: TRBJ2-1; clone size: NA; D gene: TRBD2; CDR3 length: 16; CDR3 protein: CASSLAASGSKGEQFF; CDR3 DNA: TGCGCCAGCAGCTTGGCCGCTAGCGGGAGCAAGGGTGAGCAGTTCTTC
V gene: TRBV2; J gene: TRBJ2-1; clone size: few; D gene: NA; CDR3 length: 13; CDR3 protein: CASSVRQFGEQFF; CDR3 DNA: TGTGCCAGCAGTGTGAGACAGTTTGGTGAGCAGTTCTTC
V gene: TRBV28; J gene: TRBJ2-3; clone size: NA; D gene: TRBD2; CDR3 length: 16; CDR3 protein: CASRTSGRAGTDTQYF; CDR3 DNA: TGTGCCAGCAGGACTAGCGGGAGGGCCGGCACAGATACGCAGTATTTT
V gene: TRBV29-1; J gene: TRBJ2-1; clone size: NA; D gene: TRBD2; CDR3 length: 16; CDR3 protein: CSVEVGSSGSGDEQFF; CDR3 DNA: TGCAGCGTTGAGGTAGGAAGTAGCGGGAGTGGGGATGAGCAGTTCTTC